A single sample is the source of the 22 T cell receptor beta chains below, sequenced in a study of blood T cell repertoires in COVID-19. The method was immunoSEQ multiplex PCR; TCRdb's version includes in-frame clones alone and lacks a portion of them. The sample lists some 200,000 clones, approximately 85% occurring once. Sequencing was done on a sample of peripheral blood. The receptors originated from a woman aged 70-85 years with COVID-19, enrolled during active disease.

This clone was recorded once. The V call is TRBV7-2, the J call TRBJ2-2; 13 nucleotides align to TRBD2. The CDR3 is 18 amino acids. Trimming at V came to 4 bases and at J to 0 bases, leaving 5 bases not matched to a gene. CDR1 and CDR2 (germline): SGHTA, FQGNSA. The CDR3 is CASSSRLAGGPNTGELFF. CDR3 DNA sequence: TGTGCCAGCAGCTCCAGACTAGCGGGGGGCCCGAACACCGGGGAGCTGTTTTTT.

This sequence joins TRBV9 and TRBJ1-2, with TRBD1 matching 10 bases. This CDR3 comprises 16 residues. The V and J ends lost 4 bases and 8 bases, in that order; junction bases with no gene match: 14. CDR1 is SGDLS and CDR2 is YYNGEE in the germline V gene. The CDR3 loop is CASSSGRDRGAAGYTF. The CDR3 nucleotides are TGTGCCAGCAGCTCCGGGAGGGACAGGGGTGCCGCAGGCTACACCTTC.

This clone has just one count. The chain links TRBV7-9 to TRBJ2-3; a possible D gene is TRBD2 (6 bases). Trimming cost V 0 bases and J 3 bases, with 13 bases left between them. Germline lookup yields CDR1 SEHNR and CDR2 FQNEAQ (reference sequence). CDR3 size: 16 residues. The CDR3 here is CASSLATRGRTDTQYF. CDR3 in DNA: TGTGCCAGCAGCTTAGCGACTAGAGGTAGAACAGATACGCAGTATTTT.

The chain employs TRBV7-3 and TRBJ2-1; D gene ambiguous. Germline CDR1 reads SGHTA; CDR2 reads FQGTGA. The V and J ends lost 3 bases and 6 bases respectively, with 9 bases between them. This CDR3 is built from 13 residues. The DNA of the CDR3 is TGTGCCAGCAGCTTTTCACAGAGCAATGAGCAGTTCTTC. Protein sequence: CASSFSQSNEQFF.

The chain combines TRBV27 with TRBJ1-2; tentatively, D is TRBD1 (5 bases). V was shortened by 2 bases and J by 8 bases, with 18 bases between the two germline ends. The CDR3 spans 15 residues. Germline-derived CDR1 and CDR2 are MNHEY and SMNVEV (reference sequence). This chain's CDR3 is CASSLQGQGLPGYTF. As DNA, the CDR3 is TGTGCCAGCAGTTTACAGGGTCAGGGCCTTCCAGGCTACACCTTC.

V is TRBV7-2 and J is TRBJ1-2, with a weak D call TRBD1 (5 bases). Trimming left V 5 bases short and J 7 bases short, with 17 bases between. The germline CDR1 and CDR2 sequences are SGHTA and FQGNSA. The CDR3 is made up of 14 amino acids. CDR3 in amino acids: CASSPVVSGLGYTF. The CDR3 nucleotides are TGTGCCAGCAGCCCCGTAGTGTCAGGGCTTGGCTACACCTTC.

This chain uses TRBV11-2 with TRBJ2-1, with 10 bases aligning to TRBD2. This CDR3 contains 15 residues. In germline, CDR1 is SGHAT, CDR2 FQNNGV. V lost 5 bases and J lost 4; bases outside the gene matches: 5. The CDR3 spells CASSPGTSVYNEQFF. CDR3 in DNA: TGTGCCAGCAGCCCCGGGACTAGCGTGTACAATGAGCAGTTCTTC.

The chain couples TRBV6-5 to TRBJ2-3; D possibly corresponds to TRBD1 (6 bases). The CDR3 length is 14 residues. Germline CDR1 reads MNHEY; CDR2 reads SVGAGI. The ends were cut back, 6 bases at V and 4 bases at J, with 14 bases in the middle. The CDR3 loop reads CASSNRVGADTQYF. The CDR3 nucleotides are TGTGCCAGCAGCAACAGGGTCGGCGCAGATACGCAGTATTTT.

The CDR3 coding sequence is TGTGCCAGCTCACCCAGCACTTCGGCACGCGGCGACTCTGGAAACACCATATATTTT. It is translated as CASSPSTSARGDSGNTIYF. V usage is TRBV18 and J usage is TRBJ1-3; D uncertain. With 3 bases removed from V and 0 bases from J, the gap between germline ends came to 21 bases. This CDR3 is built from 19 residues. The germline V gene encodes CDR1 KGHSH and CDR2 LQKENI.

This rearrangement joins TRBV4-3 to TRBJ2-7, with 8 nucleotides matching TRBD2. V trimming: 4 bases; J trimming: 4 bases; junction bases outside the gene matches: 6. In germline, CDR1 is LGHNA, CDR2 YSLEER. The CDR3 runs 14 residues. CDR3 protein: CASSLGRERYEQYF. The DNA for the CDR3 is TGCGCCAGCAGCCTCGGGAGGGAGCGGTACGAGCAGTACTTC.

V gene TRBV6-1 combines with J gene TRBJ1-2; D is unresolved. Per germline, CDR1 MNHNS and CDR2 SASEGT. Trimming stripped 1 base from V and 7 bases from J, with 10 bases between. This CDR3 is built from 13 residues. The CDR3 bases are TGTGCCAGCAGTGAAGTCATCTTCGGTGGCTACACCTTC. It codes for CASSEVIFGGYTF.

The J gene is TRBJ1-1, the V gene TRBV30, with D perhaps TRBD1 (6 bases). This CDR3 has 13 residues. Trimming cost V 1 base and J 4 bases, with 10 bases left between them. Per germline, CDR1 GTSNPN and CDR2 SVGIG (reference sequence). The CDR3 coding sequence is TGTGCCTGGAGTGCAGGGGTTAGCACTGAAGCTTTCTTT. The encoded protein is CAWSAGVSTEAFF.

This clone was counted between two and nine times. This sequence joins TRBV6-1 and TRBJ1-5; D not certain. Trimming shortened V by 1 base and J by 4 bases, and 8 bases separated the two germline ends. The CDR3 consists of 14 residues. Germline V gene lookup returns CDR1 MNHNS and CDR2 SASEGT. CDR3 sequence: CASSEGRTNQPQHF. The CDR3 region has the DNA TGTGCCAGCAGTGAAGGGCGGACTAATCAGCCCCAGCATTTT.

The CDR3 protein is CASSALLGGENGYTF. The CDR3 DNA sequence: TGTGCCAGCAGCGCCCTCTTAGGGGGGGAGAATGGCTACACCTTC. The chain employs TRBV9 and TRBJ1-2; D may be TRBD1 (6 bases). Trimming left V 3 bases short and J 6 bases short, with 18 bases between. This CDR3 contains 15 residues. Germline V gene data show CDR1 as SGDLS and CDR2 as YYNGEE. The whole variable domain, remainder taken from reference TRBV9 and TRBJ1-2, is DSGVTQTPKHLITATGQRVTLRCSPRSGDLSVYWYQQSLDQGLQFLIQYYNGEERAKGNILERFSAQQFPDLHSELNLSSLELGDSALYFCASSALLGGENGYTFGSGTRLTVV.

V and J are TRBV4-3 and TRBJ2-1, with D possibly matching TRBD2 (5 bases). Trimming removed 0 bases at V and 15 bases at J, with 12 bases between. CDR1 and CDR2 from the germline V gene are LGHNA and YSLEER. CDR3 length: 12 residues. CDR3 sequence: CASSQEGASLFF. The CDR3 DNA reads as TGCGCCAGCAGCCAAGAGGGAGCGAGTCTGTTCTTC.

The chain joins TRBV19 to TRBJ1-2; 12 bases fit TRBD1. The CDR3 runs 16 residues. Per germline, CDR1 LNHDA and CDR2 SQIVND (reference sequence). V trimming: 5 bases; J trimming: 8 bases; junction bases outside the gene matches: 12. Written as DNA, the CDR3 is TGTGCCAGTAGTGCAGAACGATCCGGGACAGGGGGCGGCTACACCTTC. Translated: CASSAERSGTGGGYTF.

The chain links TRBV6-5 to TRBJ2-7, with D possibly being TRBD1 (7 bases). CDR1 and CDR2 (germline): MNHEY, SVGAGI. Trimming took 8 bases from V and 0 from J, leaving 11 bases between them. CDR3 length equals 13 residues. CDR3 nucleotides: TGTGCCAGCTGGGGGGACAGCTCCTACGAGCAGTACTTC. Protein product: CASWGDSSYEQYF.

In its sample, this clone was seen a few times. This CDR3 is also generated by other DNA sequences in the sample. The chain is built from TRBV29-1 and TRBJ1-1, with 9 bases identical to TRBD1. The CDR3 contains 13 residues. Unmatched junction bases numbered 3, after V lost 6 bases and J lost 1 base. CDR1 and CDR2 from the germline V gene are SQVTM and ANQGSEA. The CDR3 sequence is CSVATGGNTEAFF. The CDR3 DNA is TGCAGCGTAGCGACAGGGGGGAACACTGAAGCTTTCTTT.

CDR3 nucleotide sequence: TGTGCCAGCAGCGTTGGGACTAGCGTAGCCGGGGAGCTGTTTTTT. As protein: CASSVGTSVAGELFF. V gene TRBV9 combines with J gene TRBJ2-2, with 10 bases lining up with TRBD2. The CDR3 totals 15 residues. The germline V gene encodes CDR1 SGDLS and CDR2 YYNGEE. The trim removed 2 bases at V and 6 bases at J, leaving 4 bases unmatched.

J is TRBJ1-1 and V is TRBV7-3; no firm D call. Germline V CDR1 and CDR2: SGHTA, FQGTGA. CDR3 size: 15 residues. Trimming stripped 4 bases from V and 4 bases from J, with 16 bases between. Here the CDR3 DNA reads TGTGCCAGCAGCTCCGTTGTTTGGGGAGCCACTGAAGCTTTCTTT. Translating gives CASSSVVWGATEAFF.

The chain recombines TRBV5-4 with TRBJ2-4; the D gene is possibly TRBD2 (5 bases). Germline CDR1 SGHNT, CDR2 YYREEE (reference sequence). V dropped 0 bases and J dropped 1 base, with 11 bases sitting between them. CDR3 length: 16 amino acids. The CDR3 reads CASSLGTGSAKNIQYF. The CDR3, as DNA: TGTGCCAGCAGCTTGGGGACGGGGTCGGCCAAAAACATTCAGTACTTC.

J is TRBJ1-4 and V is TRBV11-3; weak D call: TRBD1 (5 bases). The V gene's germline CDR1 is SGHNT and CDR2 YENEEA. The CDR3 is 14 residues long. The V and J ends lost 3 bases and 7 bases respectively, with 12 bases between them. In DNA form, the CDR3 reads TGTGCCAGCAGCTTCGGGCGGGGCGGTGAAAAACTGTTTTTT. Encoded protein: CASSFGRGGEKLFF.